This T cell receptor (beta chain) was recorded in a study of low-dose radiotherapy and immunotherapy resistance in tumors. Study-level background: Patients of Cohort 1 had 0.5 Gy fractions every 2 weeks, which summed to 6.5 Gy.

Time point in this sample: after trial treatment. Treatment in this sample: LDRT plus nivolumab, ipilimumab, low-dose cyclophosphamide and aspirin (RACIN trial). All of the donors were given nivolumab, ipilimumab, aspirin, low-dose cyclophosphamide and low-dose radiotherapy as part of RACIN, a single-arm trial. V shed 2 bases, J shed 3 bases, and the junction held 2 bases outside the gene matches. There are 14 residues in the CDR3. The germline gives CDR1 MNHEY, CDR2 SVGAGI. Gene-specific TRAV and TRBV primers were used for first-strand cDNA, covering alpha and beta chains. The PCR that amplified TCRs ran for 20 cycles, relying on a constant-region primer and a V-primer adapter. TCRdb reprocessed the reads with MiXCR, giving one entry per CDR3 protein. Among about 39,000 distinct CDR3 sequences listed, less than 25% were seen once. This clonotype was picked up many times.

This receptor was identified in a female donor with ovarian cancer. The chain employs TRBV6-5 and TRBJ2-3, with TRBD1 identical over 7 bases. The sample here was PBMCs, taken after low-dose radiotherapy plus immunotherapy. CDR3 in amino acids: CASSYRGLTDTQYF. CDR3 in DNA: TGTGCCAGCAGTTACAGGGGGCTGACAGATACGCAGTATTTT.